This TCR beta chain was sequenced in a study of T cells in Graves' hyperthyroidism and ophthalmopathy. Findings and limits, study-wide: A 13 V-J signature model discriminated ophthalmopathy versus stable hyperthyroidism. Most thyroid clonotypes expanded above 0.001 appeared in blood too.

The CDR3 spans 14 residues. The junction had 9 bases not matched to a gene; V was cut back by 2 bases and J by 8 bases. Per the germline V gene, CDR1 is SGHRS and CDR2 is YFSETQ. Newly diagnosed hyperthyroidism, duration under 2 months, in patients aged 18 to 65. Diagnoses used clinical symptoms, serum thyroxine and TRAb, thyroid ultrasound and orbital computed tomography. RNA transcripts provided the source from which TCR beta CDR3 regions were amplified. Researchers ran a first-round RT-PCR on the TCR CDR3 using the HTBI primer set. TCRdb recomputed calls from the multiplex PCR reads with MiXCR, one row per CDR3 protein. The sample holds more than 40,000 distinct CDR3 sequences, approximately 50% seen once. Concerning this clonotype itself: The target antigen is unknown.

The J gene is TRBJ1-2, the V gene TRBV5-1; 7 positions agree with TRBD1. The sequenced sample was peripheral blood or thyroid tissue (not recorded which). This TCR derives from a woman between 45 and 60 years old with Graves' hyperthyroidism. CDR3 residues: CASSLQGPDGGYTF. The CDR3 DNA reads TGCGCCAGCAGCTTACAGGGGCCGGATGGGGGCTACACCTTC.